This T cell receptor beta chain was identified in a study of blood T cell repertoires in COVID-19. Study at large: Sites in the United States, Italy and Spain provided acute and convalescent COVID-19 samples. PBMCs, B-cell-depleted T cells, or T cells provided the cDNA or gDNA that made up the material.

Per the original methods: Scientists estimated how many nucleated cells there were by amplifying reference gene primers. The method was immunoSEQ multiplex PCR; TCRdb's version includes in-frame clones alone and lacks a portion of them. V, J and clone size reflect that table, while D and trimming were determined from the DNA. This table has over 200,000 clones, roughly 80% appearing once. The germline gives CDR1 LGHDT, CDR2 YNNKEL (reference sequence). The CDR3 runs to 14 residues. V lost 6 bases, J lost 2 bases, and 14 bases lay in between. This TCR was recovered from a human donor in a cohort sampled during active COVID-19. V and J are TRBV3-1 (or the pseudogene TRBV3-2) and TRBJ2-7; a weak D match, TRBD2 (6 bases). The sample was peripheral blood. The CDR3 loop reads CASSLGRGAYEQYF. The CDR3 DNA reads TGTGCCAGCAGTCTCGGGAGAGGGGCCTACGAGCAGTACTTC.